These 3 T cell receptor beta chains were all obtained from the same sample, sequenced in a study of T cell repertoires in ileal Crohn's disease. The time point is: neoterminal ileum biopsy at postoperative endoscopy, about 6 months after surgery. Sequencing was performed with immunoSEQ multiplex PCR; in TCRdb, only in-frame clones are kept and a portion is missing. In the table there are 13,000 to 15,000 clones, around 80% of which are singletons. The sample consisted of ileal tissue. These receptors were obtained from an adult with Crohn's disease.

The chain combines TRBV20-1 with TRBJ2-4; D remains unclear. Germline assignment: CDR1 DFQATT and CDR2 SNEGSKA (reference sequence). This CDR3 is 11 amino acids long. Trimming pared 4 bases from V and 6 bases from J, leaving 7 bases between. In DNA, the CDR3 is TGCAGTGCTATGACGGGAAACATTCAGTACTTC. Translated: CSAMTGNIQYF.

This clone showed up just a few times. This chain links TRBV5-6 with TRBJ2-4, with D tentatively TRBD2 (5 bases). V lost 3 bases, J lost 10 bases, and 11 bases lay in between. Per germline, CDR1 SGHDT and CDR2 YYEEEE. The CDR3 spans 12 residues. CDR3 in DNA: TGTGCCAGCAGCTCCCGAGGGTATATTCAGTACTTC. It encodes CASSSRGYIQYF.

This clone was seen once. This sequence joins TRBV7-3 and TRBJ2-1; TRBD2 is a possible D gene (5 bases). Germline V gene data show CDR1 as SGHTA and CDR2 as FQGTGA. CDR3 size: 13 residues. V lost 3 bases to trimming and J lost 5 bases, with 8 bases between them. This CDR3 is CASSLSTNNEQFF. CDR3 in DNA: TGTGCCAGCAGCTTGTCGACTAACAATGAGCAGTTCTTC.